These 6 T cell receptor beta chains came from one sample sequenced in a study of T cells in Graves' hyperthyroidism and ophthalmopathy. From RNA transcripts, TCR beta CDR3 regions were amplified. The TCR CDR3 first-round RT-PCR relied on the HTBI primer set. One entry per CDR3 protein, called by TCRdb with MiXCR from the multiplex PCR reads. There are hundreds of thousands of distinct CDR3 sequences in the sample; approximately 15% occur only once, and approximately 29% lies in the top ten. Sequenced: blood. These receptors all stem from a woman in her twenties or thirties with Graves' hyperthyroidism.

The chain uses TRBV9 and TRBJ2-5, with TRBD2 identical over 7 bases. CDR1 SGDLS and CDR2 YYNGEE come from the germline V gene. V gave up 4 bases and J gave up 5 bases; unmatched junction bases: 17. This CDR3 is 17 amino acids long. The CDR3, as DNA: TGTGCCAGCAGCCGAGAAGCGGGAAGCGGCATGGCGGAGACCCAGTACTTC. This encodes CASSREAGSGMAETQYF.

The J gene is TRBJ2-7, the V gene TRBV5-8, with 12 bases that match TRBD1. This CDR3 spans 16 amino acids. V gave up 4 bases and J gave up 7 bases; unmatched junction bases: 12. The germline V gene has CDR1 SGHTS and CDR2 YDEGEE. The DNA for the CDR3 is TGTGCCAGCAGCCCGAAACCGGGACAGGGGGCCGGGGAGCAGTACTTC. Translating gives CASSPKPGQGAGEQYF. Complete variable domain (other parts from reference TRBV5-8 and TRBJ2-7): EAGVTQSPTHLIKTRGQQATLRCSPISGHTSVYWYQQALGLGLQFLLWYDEGEERNRGNFPPRFSGRQFPNYSSELNVNALELEDSALYLCASSPKPGQGAGEQYFGPGTRLTVT.

This clonotype occurred many times. The genes are TRBV2 and TRBJ1-1; the D is unclear. The CDR3 totals 14 residues. The ends were cut back, 6 bases at V and 1 base at J, with 12 bases in the middle. The V gene's germline CDR1 is SNHLY and CDR2 FYNNEI. This CDR3 is CASRSHLGNTEAFF. The CDR3 nucleotides read TGTGCCAGCAGGTCCCACCTAGGGAACACTGAAGCTTTCTTT.

This clonotype was seen only a few times. The chain combines TRBV20-1 with TRBJ2-6; D call uncertain. V lost 3 bases, J lost 0 bases, and 18 bases lay in between. Germline lookup yields CDR1 DFQATT and CDR2 SNEGSKA (reference sequence). CDR3 length: 18 amino acids. As DNA, the CDR3 is TGCAGTGCTAGTACGCCCCATCCAAAAAACTCTGGGGCCAACGTCCTGACTTTC. Its protein is CSASTPHPKNSGANVLTF.

Many counts were recorded for this clonotype. The chain uses TRBV7-9 and TRBJ1-5, with a possible D match to TRBD1 (5 bases). The CDR3 extends over 18 amino acids. The V end lost 3 bases, the J end lost 6 bases, and 24 bases lay between the germline ends. The V gene's germline CDR1 is SEHNR and CDR2 FQNEAQ (reference sequence). CDR3 in amino acids: CASSLGSVAGRSFQPQHF. The CDR3 nucleotides are TGTGCCAGCAGCTTGGGTAGCGTGGCAGGGCGGTCTTTTCAGCCCCAGCATTTT.

The chain couples TRBV15 to TRBJ2-1, with a possible D match to TRBD2 (5 bases). Trimming pared 7 bases from V and 10 bases from J, leaving 14 bases between. Germline CDR1 is LNHNV and CDR2 is YYDKDF (reference sequence). The CDR3 is 12 amino acids. CDR3 in DNA: TGTGCCACCACCACGGCCGGGGTAGAGCAGTTCTTC. Translation: CATTTAGVEQFF.